This TCR beta chain came from a study of blood T cell repertoires in COVID-19. Whole-study context: Whether acute or convalescent, the COVID-19 samples came from the United States, Italy and Spain. T cells, B-cell-depleted T cells, or PBMCs supplied cDNA or gDNA.

The authors' processing: Estimation of nucleated cell counts was performed using reference gene primer amplification. The data were produced by immunoSEQ multiplex PCR, yet TCRdb's version contains in-frame clones alone and is incomplete. The V and J calls and clone size are taken from that table; D and trimming were inferred from the DNA. The table records 250,000 to 300,000 clones, around 81% of them present only once. This CDR3 has 14 residues. CDR1 is SNHLY, CDR2 FYNNEI, per germline. V gave up 5 bases and J gave up 8 bases, with 18 bases separating them. The sample comprised peripheral blood. The source of this sequence is a woman in her sixties or seventies with active or convalescent COVID-19. This chain uses TRBV2 with TRBJ1-1; D is unresolved. The CDR3 region has the DNA TGTGCCAGCAGTTACATCGCAGCGGCGGTCGAAGCTTTCTTT. This translates into CASSYIAAAVEAFF.